This T cell receptor beta chain was profiled in a study of a mutant IDH1 vaccine in newly diagnosed glioma. Findings of the study overall: Seemingly, top peripheral T cell clonotype changes bore no relation to pseudoprogression. Vaccine-induced responses were seen in around 93% of patients, spanning several MHC alleles.

A few counts support this clone. Antigen unknown. The time point denotes: week 23, last vaccination. Alongside topical imiquimod, each dose of vaccine comprised 300 ug of mutant IDH1 20-mer peptide. The germline V gene has CDR1 MGHRA and CDR2 YSYEKL. V lost 0 bases and J 6 bases, leaving 14 bases between the germline ends. The CDR3 is made up of 15 amino acids. The protocol was immunoSEQ multiplex PCR, while the TCRdb copy is restricted to in-frame clones and leaves out a portion. The sample has about 55,000 clones; under 90% are singletons. The V call is TRBV4-1, the J call TRBJ1-2, with no clear D. The clonotype comes from a man aged 40-49 years with glioma. Material: PBMCs, obtained from a glioma patient whose treatment included an IDH1 peptide vaccine. CDR3 coding DNA: TGCGCCAGCAGCCAAGATGGGTCAGAATTGAATGGCTACACCTTC. Residues: CASSQDGSELNGYTF.